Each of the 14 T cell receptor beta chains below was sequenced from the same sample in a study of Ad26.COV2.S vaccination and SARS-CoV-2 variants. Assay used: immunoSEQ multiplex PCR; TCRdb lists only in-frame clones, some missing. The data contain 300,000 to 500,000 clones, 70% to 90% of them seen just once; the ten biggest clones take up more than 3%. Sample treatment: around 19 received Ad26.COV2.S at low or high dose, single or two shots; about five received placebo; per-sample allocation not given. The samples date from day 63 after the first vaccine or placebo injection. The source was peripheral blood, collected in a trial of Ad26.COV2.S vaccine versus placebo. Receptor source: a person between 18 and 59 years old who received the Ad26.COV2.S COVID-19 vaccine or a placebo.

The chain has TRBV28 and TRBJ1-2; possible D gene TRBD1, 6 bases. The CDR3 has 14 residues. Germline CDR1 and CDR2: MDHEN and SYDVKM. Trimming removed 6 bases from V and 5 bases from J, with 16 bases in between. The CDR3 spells CASSPRGQPYGYTF. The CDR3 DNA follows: TGTGCCAGCAGCCCCCGGGGGCAGCCATATGGCTACACCTTC.

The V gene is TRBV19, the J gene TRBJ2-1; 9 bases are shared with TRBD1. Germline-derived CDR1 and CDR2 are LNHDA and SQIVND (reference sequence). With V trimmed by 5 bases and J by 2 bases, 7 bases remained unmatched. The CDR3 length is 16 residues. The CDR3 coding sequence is TGTGCCAGTAGTCGACAGGGGGGGCCTGCCTACAATGAGCAGTTCTTC. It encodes CASSRQGGPAYNEQFF.

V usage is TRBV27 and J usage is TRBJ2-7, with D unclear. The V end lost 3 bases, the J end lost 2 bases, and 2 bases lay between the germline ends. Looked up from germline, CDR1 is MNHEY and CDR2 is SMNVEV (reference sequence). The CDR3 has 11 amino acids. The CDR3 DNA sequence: TGTGCCAGCAGTTTGGCCTACGAGCAGTACTTC. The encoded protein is CASSLAYEQYF.

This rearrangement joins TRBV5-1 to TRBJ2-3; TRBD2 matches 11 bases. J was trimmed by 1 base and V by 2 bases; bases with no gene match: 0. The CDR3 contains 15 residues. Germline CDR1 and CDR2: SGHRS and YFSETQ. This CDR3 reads CASSLLAGGTDTQYF. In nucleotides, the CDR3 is TGCGCCAGCAGCTTACTAGCGGGGGGCACAGATACGCAGTATTTT.

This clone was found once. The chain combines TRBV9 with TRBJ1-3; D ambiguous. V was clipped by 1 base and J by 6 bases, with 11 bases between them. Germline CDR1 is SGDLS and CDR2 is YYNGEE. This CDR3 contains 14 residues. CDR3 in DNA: TGTGCCAGCAGCGTAAGACAATTGGAAAACACCATATATTTT. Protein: CASSVRQLENTIYF.

CDR3 sequence reads: CASSQSSGSGTDTQYF. The CDR3 nucleotides are TGTGCCAGCAGCCAGAGTAGCGGGTCGGGCACAGATACGCAGTATTTT. V gene TRBV3-1 (or the pseudogene TRBV3-2) combines with J gene TRBJ2-3; TRBD2 matches 7 bases. V shed 3 bases, J shed 1 base, and the junction held 7 bases outside the gene matches. CDR3 length: 16 amino acids. Germline V gene lookup returns CDR1 LGHDT and CDR2 YNNKEL (reference sequence).

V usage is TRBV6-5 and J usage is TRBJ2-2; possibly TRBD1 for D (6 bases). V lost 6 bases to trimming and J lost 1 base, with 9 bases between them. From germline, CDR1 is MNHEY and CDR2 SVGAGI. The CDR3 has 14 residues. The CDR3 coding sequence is TGTGCCAGCAGCAGGGGACAGAACACCGGGGAGCTGTTTTTT. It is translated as CASSRGQNTGELFF.

This CDR3 is CASSYSGPGLPRDTQYF. The CDR3 nucleotides read TGTGCCAGCAGTTACTCGGGGCCGGGACTTCCTAGGGATACGCAGTATTTT. V usage is TRBV6-2 or TRBV6-3 and J usage is TRBJ2-3, with a tentative D call TRBD2 (6 bases). Trimming left V 0 bases short and J 6 bases short, with 19 bases between. Germline CDR1 is MNHEY and CDR2 is SVGEGT. The CDR3 loop spans 17 amino acids.

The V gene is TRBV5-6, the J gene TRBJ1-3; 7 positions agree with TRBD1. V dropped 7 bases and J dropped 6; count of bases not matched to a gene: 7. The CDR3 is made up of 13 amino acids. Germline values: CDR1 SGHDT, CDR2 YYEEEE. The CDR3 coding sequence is TGTGCCAGCTCCCGGGACAGAGCAAACACCATATATTTT. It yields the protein CASSRDRANTIYF.

The CDR3 coding sequence is TGTGCCAGCAGTGAAAGTCATCTAGGCTACACCTTC. Translating gives CASSESHLGYTF. The rearrangement links TRBV6-1 to TRBJ1-2, with unresolved D. Germline V gives CDR1 MNHNS, CDR2 SASEGT. This CDR3 region has 12 residues. Trimming removed 2 bases from V and 8 bases from J, with 9 bases in between.

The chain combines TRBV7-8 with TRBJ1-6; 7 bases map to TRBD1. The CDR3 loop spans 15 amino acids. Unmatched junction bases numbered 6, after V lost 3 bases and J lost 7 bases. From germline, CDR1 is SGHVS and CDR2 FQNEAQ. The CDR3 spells CASSFTGTANSPLHF. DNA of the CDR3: TGTGCCAGCAGCTTTACCGGGACAGCCAATTCACCCCTCCACTTT.

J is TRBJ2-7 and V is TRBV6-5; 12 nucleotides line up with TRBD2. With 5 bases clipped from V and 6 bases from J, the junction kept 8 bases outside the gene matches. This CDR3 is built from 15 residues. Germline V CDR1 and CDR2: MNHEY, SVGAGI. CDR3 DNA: TGTGCCAGCAGTCGGGCTAGCGGGGGGGCGGGCGAGCAGTACTTC. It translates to CASSRASGGAGEQYF.

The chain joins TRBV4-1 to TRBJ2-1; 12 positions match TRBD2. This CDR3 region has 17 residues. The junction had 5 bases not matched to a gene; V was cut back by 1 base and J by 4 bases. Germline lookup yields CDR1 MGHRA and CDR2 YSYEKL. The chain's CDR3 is CASSQAQTSGGYNEQFF. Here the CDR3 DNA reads TGCGCCAGCAGCCAAGCCCAGACTAGCGGGGGTTACAATGAGCAGTTCTTC.

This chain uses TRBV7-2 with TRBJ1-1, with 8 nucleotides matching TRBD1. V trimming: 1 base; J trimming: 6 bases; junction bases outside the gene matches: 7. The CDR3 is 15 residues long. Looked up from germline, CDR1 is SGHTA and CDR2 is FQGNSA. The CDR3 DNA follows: TGTGCCAGCAGCTTAGGGACAGGGATTAGAGCTGAAGCTTTCTTT. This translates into CASSLGTGIRAEAFF.